These 29 T cell receptor beta chains came from one sample sequenced in a study of cytotoxic CD8 clonotypes in ibrutinib-treated CLL. Assay: immunoSEQ multiplex PCR; the TCRdb copy retains only in-frame clones and omits some. The sample shows a few hundred thousand clones, roughly 70% of them seen only once. Sequencing used PBMCs, obtained after 36 months of ibrutinib treatment. The receptors come from a human donor with chronic lymphocytic leukemia.

DNA for the CDR3: TGCAGCGTAGCCGGGAGGCTTAACTACGAGCAGTACTTC. Translated: CSVAGRLNYEQYF. The chain recombines TRBV29-1 with TRBJ2-7, with 7 bases lining up with TRBD2. V lost 6 bases, J lost 3 bases, and 8 bases stayed unmatched. Germline V gene sequence: CDR1 SQVTM, CDR2 ANQGSEA. The CDR3 totals 13 residues.

The V gene is TRBV4-1, the J gene TRBJ2-5, with 7 bases identical to TRBD1. Germline V gene sequence: CDR1 MGHRA, CDR2 YSYEKL. The trim removed 5 bases at V and 2 bases at J, leaving 11 bases unmatched. This CDR3 is 16 amino acids long. CDR3 coding DNA: TGCGCCAGCAGCTTCACAGGGTGGGACAGACAAGAGACCCAGTACTTC. Residues: CASSFTGWDRQETQYF.

For this clone: Other nucleotide sequences from this sample produce the same CDR3. The gene calls are TRBV2 and TRBJ2-5; D remains unclear. Trimming shortened V by 3 bases and J by 2 bases, and 7 bases separated the two germline ends. The CDR3 length is 13 residues. CDR1 is SNHLY, CDR2 FYNNEI, per germline. The CDR3, as DNA: TGTGCCAGCAGTGAGGGCAGGCAAGAGACCCAGTACTTC. Translation: CASSEGRQETQYF.

V and J are TRBV5-4 and TRBJ2-6; D gene uncertain. This CDR3 comprises 17 residues. The V and J ends lost 0 bases and 0 bases respectively, with 10 bases between them. Per germline, CDR1 SGHNT and CDR2 YYREEE (reference sequence). The CDR3 DNA is TGTGCCAGCAGCTTGGCCCTATCAGGCTCTGGGGCCAACGTCCTGACTTTC. Translation: CASSLALSGSGANVLTF.

The chain combines TRBV6-1 with TRBJ2-7, with 10 bases aligning to TRBD1. Germline CDR1 MNHNS, CDR2 SASEGT. V lost 3 bases, J lost 3 bases, and 5 bases stayed unmatched. The CDR3 extends over 15 amino acids. The CDR3 spells CASSDIGTGVYEQYF. The CDR3 coding sequence is TGTGCCAGCAGTGATATAGGGACAGGGGTCTACGAGCAGTACTTC.

This chain uses TRBV5-1 with TRBJ2-7; TRBD1 might be the D (5 bases). V was pared by 4 bases and J by 2 bases, with 13 bases between. Per the germline V gene, CDR1 is SGHRS and CDR2 is YFSETQ. CDR3 length: 14 amino acids. This chain's CDR3 is CASSARVNTYEQYF. In DNA, the CDR3 is TGCGCCAGCAGCGCCAGGGTAAACACCTACGAGCAGTACTTC.

The chain combines TRBV28 with TRBJ2-7; 15 bases are shared with TRBD2. The CDR3 extends over 16 amino acids. The germline gives CDR1 MDHEN, CDR2 SYDVKM. The trim removed 5 bases at V and 5 bases at J, leaving 7 bases unmatched. The CDR3 loop is CASSPGLAGGLHEQYF. CDR3 coding DNA: TGTGCCAGCAGTCCCGGACTAGCGGGAGGGTTACACGAGCAGTACTTC.

This clone has just a few counts. The chain carries TRBV7-2 and TRBJ1-2; D possibly corresponds to TRBD1 (5 bases). Germline V CDR1 and CDR2: SGHTA, FQGNSA. Trimming stripped 2 bases from V and 4 bases from J, with 14 bases between. This CDR3 contains 15 residues. The CDR3 DNA reads TGTGCCAGCAGCTTACCCGGGGGGGTCGGCTATGGCTACACCTTC. Protein sequence: CASSLPGGVGYGYTF. Filled out from reference TRBV7-2 and TRBJ1-2, the complete variable domain reads GAGVSQSPSNKVTEKGKDVELRCDPISGHTALYWYRQSLGQGLEFLIYFQGNSAPDKSGLPSDRFSAERTGGSVSTLTIQRTQQEDSAVYLCASSLPGGVGYGYTFGSGTRLTVV.

In its sample, this clone was seen once. This chain links TRBV19 with TRBJ1-1; possibly TRBD1 for D (5 bases). This CDR3 has 15 residues. Germline CDR1 reads LNHDA; CDR2 reads SQIVND (reference sequence). The V end was cut by 4 bases, the J end by 6 bases, with 18 bases between. CDR3 coding DNA: TGTGCCAGTAGTACCAAGGGGCTAAGAACCCCTGAAGCTTTCTTT. This sequence encodes CASSTKGLRTPEAFF.

V usage is TRBV19 and J usage is TRBJ2-7, with 9 nucleotides matching TRBD2. Trimming at V came to 5 bases and at J to 4 bases, leaving 12 bases not matched to a gene. Germline V gives CDR1 LNHDA, CDR2 SQIVND (reference sequence). This CDR3 comprises 16 residues. The CDR3: CASSPSSVAGVYEQYF. The CDR3 bases are TGTGCCAGTAGTCCCTCCTCCGTAGCGGGAGTGTACGAGCAGTACTTC.

This clone has a single count. The chain carries TRBV7-9 and TRBJ1-6, with a tentative D call TRBD1 (6 bases). This CDR3 contains 15 residues. Germline V lookup: CDR1 SEHNR, CDR2 FQNEAQ (reference sequence). Deletions cut 5 bases from V and 10 bases from J, with 18 bases between. Written as DNA, the CDR3 is TGTGCCAGCAGCACCTACCTTAGGGGGGAATCACCCCTCCACTTT. It yields the protein CASSTYLRGESPLHF.

The V call is TRBV30, the J call TRBJ1-2, with 7 bases lining up with TRBD1. The germline V gene has CDR1 GTSNPN and CDR2 SVGIG (reference sequence). This CDR3 comprises 15 residues. V lost 8 bases to trimming and J lost 1 base; unmatched junction nucleotides: 13. The chain's CDR3 is CAGTPGQTLNYGYTF. DNA of the CDR3: TGTGCCGGCACCCCGGGACAGACGCTTAACTATGGCTACACCTTC.

The chain joins TRBV7-8 to TRBJ1-1; D is uncertain. V lost 5 bases and J 0 bases, leaving 16 bases between the germline ends. The germline V gene has CDR1 SGHVS and CDR2 FQNEAQ. The CDR3 has 16 amino acids. In DNA, the CDR3 is TGTGCCAGCAGCCTCTCGGCAAGGGCGGTGAACACTGAAGCTTTCTTT. This sequence encodes CASSLSARAVNTEAFF. Full variable domain (missing parts from reference TRBV7-8 and TRBJ1-1): GAGVSQSPRYKVAKRGQDVALRCDPISGHVSLFWYQQALGQGPEFLTYFQNEAQLDKSGLPSDRFFAERPEGSVSTLKIQRTQQEDSAVYLCASSLSARAVNTEAFFGQGTRLTVV.

The chain carries TRBV27 and TRBJ2-2; unclear D gene. V lost 6 bases, J lost 1 base, and 9 bases lay in between. CDR1 MNHEY and CDR2 SMNVEV come from the germline V gene (reference sequence). There are 14 residues in the CDR3. The CDR3 bases are TGTGCCAGCAGGTGGGATTGGAACACCGGGGAGCTGTTTTTT. It is translated as CASRWDWNTGELFF.

V gene TRBV11-2 combines with J gene TRBJ2-1; D tentatively reads TRBD1 or TRBD2 (6 bases each). In germline, CDR1 is SGHAT, CDR2 FQNNGV. V gave up 2 bases and J gave up 4 bases, with 12 bases separating them. This CDR3 is built from 15 residues. The CDR3 nucleotides read TGTGCCAGCAGCTTAAGGGGGGAGCGATACAATGAGCAGTTCTTC. Encoded protein: CASSLRGERYNEQFF.

This clone was detected only a few times. This clone may be a read error of a much larger clone one base away. The chain has TRBV11-2 and TRBJ2-7; D possibly corresponds to TRBD1 (5 bases). CDR3 length equals 13 residues. CDR1 SGHAT and CDR2 FQNNGV come from the germline V gene. V was shortened by 1 base and J by 3 bases, with 7 bases between the two germline ends. The CDR3 loop is CASSLGQYYEQYF. CDR3 sequence (DNA): TGTGCCAGCAGCTTAGGACAGTACTACGAGCAGTACTTC.

In its sample, this clone was seen once. The chain has TRBV5-1 and TRBJ2-7; 8 nucleotides line up with TRBD1. V dropped 3 bases and J dropped 2; count of bases not matched to a gene: 7. Germline V gives CDR1 SGHRS, CDR2 YFSETQ. This CDR3 region has 15 residues. The CDR3: CASSSDRALAYEQYF. The CDR3 DNA sequence: TGCGCCAGCAGCTCGGACAGGGCCCTTGCCTACGAGCAGTACTTC.

In this sample, this clone turned up a few times. Other DNA sequences in the sample encode the same CDR3. The V and J genes are TRBV7-6 and TRBJ2-7; possibly TRBD1 or TRBD2 for D (5 bases each). The CDR3 length is 13 residues. Germline V gene sequence: CDR1 SGHVS, CDR2 FNYEAQ. V was trimmed by 1 base and J by 2 bases, leaving 6 bases between them. CDR3 loop: CASSLGGPYEQYF. The DNA for the CDR3 is TGTGCCAGCAGCTTAGGGGGACCCTACGAGCAGTACTTC.

J is TRBJ2-7 and V is TRBV5-1; 10 bases align to TRBD1. V lost 4 bases and J lost 6; bases outside the gene matches: 7. Germline CDR1 and CDR2: SGHRS and YFSETQ. This CDR3 spans 14 amino acids. The CDR3 nucleotides are TGCGCCAGCAGCCCCGCCGGGACAGGGGCCGAGCAGTACTTC. It specifies CASSPAGTGAEQYF.

The gene calls are TRBV9 and TRBJ2-3, with D perhaps matching TRBD1 (5 bases). Trimming removed 7 bases from V and 4 bases from J, with 13 bases in between. This CDR3 has 13 residues. Germline V gene sequence: CDR1 SGDLS, CDR2 YYNGEE. The CDR3 coding sequence is TGTGCCAGCGGGGCAGGGATGCCAGATACGCAGTATTTT. It yields the protein CASGAGMPDTQYF.

The chain carries TRBV5-4 and TRBJ2-3, with 9 bases that match TRBD2. This CDR3 has 17 amino acids. J lost 8 bases, V lost 0 bases, and 13 bases had no gene match. Germline assignment: CDR1 SGHNT and CDR2 YYREEE (reference sequence). In DNA form, the CDR3 reads TGTGCCAGCAGCTTGGCTTTAGCGGGGGCCCCACAGGGTACGCAGTATTTT. Its translation is CASSLALAGAPQGTQYF.

This clone was detected once. The rearrangement uses TRBV9 and TRBJ2-5; TRBD1 aligns across 9 bases. The V gene end was trimmed by 0 bases and the J gene end by 5 bases; junction bases not matched to a gene: 5. This CDR3 is built from 15 residues. Germline CDR1 is SGDLS and CDR2 is YYNGEE. CDR3 coding DNA: TGTGCCAGCAGCGTAGACGGACAGGGGACGGAGACCCAGTACTTC. Residues: CASSVDGQGTETQYF. Full variable domain (missing parts from reference TRBV9 and TRBJ2-5): DSGVTQTPKHLITATGQRVTLRCSPRSGDLSVYWYQQSLDQGLQFLIQYYNGEERAKGNILERFSAQQFPDLHSELNLSSLELGDSALYFCASSVDGQGTETQYFGPGTRLLVL.

This chain joins TRBV5-6 and TRBJ2-3; 8 bases map to TRBD2. Germline values: CDR1 SGHDT, CDR2 YYEEEE. Unmatched junction bases numbered 5, after V lost 3 bases and J lost 5 bases. CDR3 length: 14 residues. CDR3 amino acids: CASSYGGAEDTQYF. CDR3 nucleotide sequence: TGTGCCAGCAGCTACGGGGGGGCCGAAGATACGCAGTATTTT.

The chain joins TRBV10-3 to TRBJ2-2, with D unclear. V was pared by 3 bases and J by 6 bases, with 5 bases between. The CDR3 loop spans 12 amino acids. The germline V gene has CDR1 ENHRY and CDR2 SYGVKD. The CDR3: CAISDPPGELFF. The CDR3 nucleotides are TGTGCCATCAGTGACCCACCCGGGGAGCTGTTTTTT.

The rearrangement uses TRBV28 and TRBJ1-5, with D possibly TRBD1 on 6 matching bases. Per germline, CDR1 MDHEN and CDR2 SYDVKM. There are 14 residues in the CDR3. The V end was cut by 5 bases, the J end by 5 bases, with 13 bases between. Here the CDR3 DNA reads TGTGCCAGCAGTCTCAGGGGAGCCTATCAGCCCCAGCATTTT. This codes for CASSLRGAYQPQHF.

This clone has just a few counts. Within the sample, other DNA sequences also encode this same CDR3. The chain couples TRBV7-8 to TRBJ1-2, with D hard to call. V gave up 5 bases and J gave up 0 bases, with 10 bases separating them. Germline V lookup: CDR1 SGHVS, CDR2 FQNEAQ. The CDR3 spans 14 residues. The CDR3 DNA sequence: TGTGCCAGCAGCCTAACTGAGACTAACTATGGCTACACCTTC. It translates to CASSLTETNYGYTF.

The rearrangement links TRBV4-1 to TRBJ2-5, with 9 bases identical to TRBD2. The CDR3 spans 15 residues. CDR1 and CDR2 from the germline V gene are MGHRA and YSYEKL. V lost 5 bases, J lost 0 bases, and 4 bases stayed unmatched. CDR3 DNA sequence: TGCGCCAGCAGCTCTAGCGGGAACCACCAAGAGACCCAGTACTTC. This gives the protein CASSSSGNHQETQYF.

There are a few counts of this clone. The rearrangement uses TRBV6-1 and TRBJ2-7; 12 nucleotides agree with TRBD2. Germline CDR1 is MNHNS and CDR2 is SASEGT. This CDR3 is built from 15 residues. The V segment lost 2 bases and the J segment 4 bases; nucleotides outside the gene matches: 3. The CDR3 nucleotides are TGTGCCAGCAGTGAACCAACTAGCGGGGGGTACGAGCAGTACTTC. This encodes CASSEPTSGGYEQYF.

V and J are TRBV5-4 and TRBJ2-1, with 10 bases identical to TRBD2. V gave up 2 bases and J gave up 6 bases; unmatched junction bases: 5. Looked up from germline, CDR1 is SGHNT and CDR2 is YYREEE (reference sequence). The CDR3 consists of 15 residues. The CDR3 loop reads CASSLELAGINEQFF. CDR3 DNA sequence: TGTGCCAGCAGCTTAGAACTAGCGGGAATCAATGAGCAGTTCTTC. Full variable domain (remainder filled in from reference TRBV5-4 and TRBJ2-1): ETGVTQSPTHLIKTRGQQVTLRCSSQSGHNTVSWYQQALGQGPQFIFQYYREEENGRGNFPPRFSGLQFPNYSSELNVNALELDDSALYLCASSLELAGINEQFFGPGTRLTVL.